Below are 5 T cell receptor beta chains sequenced from a single sample in a study of T and B cells in COVID-19 patients. BIOMED2 TRB-A/B primer pools were used in multiplex TRB PCR. One entry per CDR3 protein results from TCRdb running MiXCR on the multiplex PCR reads. This sample has about 11,000 distinct CDR3 sequences, with roughly 30% found just once. Blood genomic DNA input for TRB amplification was about 250-500 ng. The sample was blood. All receptors derive from a human donor who had recovered from COVID-19.

The gene calls are TRBV18 and TRBJ1-4; D call uncertain. Trimming took 4 bases from V and 3 from J, leaving 6 bases between them. The CDR3 covers 13 residues. Per germline, CDR1 KGHSH and CDR2 LQKENI. The CDR3 nucleotides read TGTGCCAGCTCACGGTCGCCTAATGAAAAACTGTTTTTT. Translated, it gives CASSRSPNEKLFF.

The CDR3 reads CASSLEAGGDTGELFF. CDR3 nucleotide sequence: TGTGCCAGCAGTTTAGAGGCGGGAGGGGACACCGGGGAGCTGTTTTTT. V gene TRBV12-3 or TRBV12-4 combines with J gene TRBJ2-2, with 9 positions matching TRBD2. The CDR3 covers 16 residues. The V and J ends lost 1 base and 3 bases, in that order; junction bases with no gene match: 3.

This chain joins TRBV6-6 and TRBJ2-7; the D call may be TRBD1 or TRBD2 (5 bases each). The CDR3 totals 17 residues. Trimming pared 4 bases from V and 0 bases from J, leaving 19 bases between. Germline CDR1 is MNHNY and CDR2 is SVGAGI (reference sequence). The CDR3 loop reads CASSSQFGTVSSYEQYV. CDR3 coding DNA: TGTGCCAGCAGTTCTCAATTCGGGACGGTTAGCTCCTACGAGCAGTACGTC.

The genes are TRBV5-1 and TRBJ2-3, with 11 nucleotides matching TRBD1. CDR1 is SGHRS, CDR2 YFSETQ, per germline. The junction had 9 bases not matched to a gene; V was cut back by 3 bases and J by 6 bases. The CDR3 extends over 16 amino acids. CDR3 sequence (DNA): TGCGCCAGCAGCTCTTGGTCTGGGGACAGGGGGGATACGCAGTATTTT. Translation: CASSSWSGDRGDTQYF.

The J gene is TRBJ2-3, the V gene TRBV7-2, with 11 nucleotides matching TRBD2. The CDR3 spans 16 residues. With V trimmed by 11 bases and J by 1 base, 11 bases remained unmatched. Germline loops: CDR1 SGHTA, CDR2 FQGNSA. This CDR3 is CAQGTSGSLRTDTQYF. CDR3 in DNA: TGTGCCCAGGGAACTAGCGGGAGCTTACGCACAGATACGCAGTATTTT.